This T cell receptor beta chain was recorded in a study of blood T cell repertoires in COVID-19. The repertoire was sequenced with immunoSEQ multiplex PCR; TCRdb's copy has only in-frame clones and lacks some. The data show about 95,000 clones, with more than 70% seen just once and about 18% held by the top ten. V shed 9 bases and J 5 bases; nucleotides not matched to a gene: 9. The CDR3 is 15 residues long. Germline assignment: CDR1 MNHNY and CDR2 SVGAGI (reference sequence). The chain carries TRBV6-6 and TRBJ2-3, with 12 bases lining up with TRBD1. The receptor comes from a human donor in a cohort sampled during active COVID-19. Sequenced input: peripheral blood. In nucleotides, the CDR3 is TGTGCCAGTCGACTTGGGACAGGGGGCGAAGATACGCAGTATTTT. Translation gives CASRLGTGGEDTQYF.